Listed here are 22 T cell receptor beta chains from one sample, sequenced in a study of T cells after yellow fever vaccination. TCRdb called the 5' RACE reads again in MiXCR, with one record for every CDR3 protein. The sample records fewer than 400,000 distinct CDR3 sequences, 6.2% being singletons. The sample was PBMCs, taken 5 days after the yellow fever booster vaccination. These receptor sequences come from a man aged 25-40 years who received the YFV17D yellow fever vaccine.

The rearrangement joins TRBV7-2 to TRBJ2-3; D is possibly TRBD1 or TRBD2 (5 bases each). Looked up from germline, CDR1 is SGHTA and CDR2 is FQGNSA. This CDR3 region has 14 residues. V lost 6 bases and J 3 bases, leaving 13 bases between the germline ends. This CDR3 reads CASRPFGGTDTQYF. As DNA, the CDR3 is TGTGCCAGCAGGCCCTTTGGGGGTACAGATACGCAGTATTTT.

The chain uses TRBV6-1 and TRBJ2-1; 8 bases match TRBD2. CDR1 is MNHNS and CDR2 is SASEGT in the germline V gene. CDR3 length equals 14 residues. V lost 6 bases and J lost 10; bases outside the gene matches: 11. In DNA form, the CDR3 reads TGTGCCAGCAGAAGCGGGAGTGCGCTCTGGGAGCAGTTCTTC. Protein: CASRSGSALWEQFF.

This clonotype showed up just a few times. This chain links TRBV20-1 with TRBJ2-4, with D perhaps matching TRBD2 (5 bases). V was trimmed by 3 bases and J by 0 bases, leaving 15 bases between them. The CDR3 length is 16 residues. CDR1 and CDR2 (germline): DFQATT, SNEGSKA (reference sequence). CDR3 bases: TGCAGTGCTAGTGTATTGTGGGAGCTAGCCAAAAACATTCAGTACTTC. Protein product: CSASVLWELAKNIQYF.

The chain is built from TRBV20-1 and TRBJ1-5; no clear D gene. Germline-derived CDR1 and CDR2 are DFQATT and SNEGSKA (reference sequence). The CDR3 extends over 13 amino acids. V gave up 0 bases and J gave up 5 bases, with 8 bases separating them. For the CDR3, the DNA is TGCAGTGCTAGAGATTACGGGGATCAGCCCCAGCATTTT. Its protein product is CSARDYGDQPQHF.

The sample holds many counts of this clonotype. This chain joins TRBV28 and TRBJ2-1; possibly TRBD2 for D (6 bases). CDR3 length: 17 residues. The V and J ends lost 2 bases and 4 bases respectively, with 18 bases between them. Germline CDR1 MDHEN, CDR2 SYDVKM. The CDR3 coding sequence is TGTGCCAGCAGTTTAACGTCGGGAGTTGATTTTTACAATGAGCAGTTCTTC. It specifies CASSLTSGVDFYNEQFF. Full variable domain (rest looked up from reference TRBV28 and TRBJ2-1): DVKVTQSSRYLVKRTGEKVFLECVQDMDHENMFWYRQDPGLGLRLIYFSYDVKMKEKGDIPEGYSVSREKKERFSLILESASTNQTSMYLCASSLTSGVDFYNEQFFGPGTRLTVL.

V usage is TRBV7-2 and J usage is TRBJ2-1; D uncertain. This CDR3 comprises 14 residues. Looked up from germline, CDR1 is SGHTA and CDR2 is FQGNSA. V lost 4 bases and J 10 bases, leaving 17 bases between the germline ends. This chain's CDR3 is CASSSRGWGREQFF. The CDR3 DNA reads as TGTGCCAGCAGCTCCCGTGGGTGGGGAAGGGAGCAGTTCTTC.

The rearrangement links TRBV25-1 to TRBJ1-5; TRBD1 agrees at 7 bases. Germline CDR1 reads MGHDK; CDR2 reads SYGVNS. CDR3 length: 16 residues. Germline trimming cut 1 base from V and 6 bases from J; bases unmatched to any gene: 9. The CDR3 DNA sequence: TGTGCCAGCAGTGAATCGGGGCAGGGGGTAACTCAGCCCCAGCATTTT. It codes for CASSESGQGVTQPQHF.

This clonotype was found a few times. The rearrangement links TRBV7-3 to TRBJ2-5; D gene ambiguous. The germline CDR1 and CDR2 sequences are SGHTA and FQGTGA. The CDR3 has 14 residues. Trimming shortened V by 1 base and J by 4 bases, and 10 bases separated the two germline ends. The CDR3: CASSLNPGGETQYF. DNA of the CDR3: TGTGCCAGCAGCTTAAATCCGGGCGGAGAGACCCAGTACTTC.

CDR3 in DNA: TGCAGTGCTAATTCCCGGGACAGGGGAGGGGACGAGCAGTACTTC. Translation: CSANSRDRGGDEQYF. J is TRBJ2-7 and V is TRBV20-1; TRBD1 matches at 10 bases. This CDR3 is built from 15 residues. V lost 4 bases to trimming and J lost 5 bases; unmatched junction nucleotides: 11. Germline assignment: CDR1 DFQATT and CDR2 SNEGSKA (reference sequence).

This clonotype was recorded many times. V and J are TRBV18 and TRBJ2-7; the D call may be TRBD1 or TRBD2 (5 bases each). Trimming removed 5 bases from V and 3 bases from J, with 8 bases in between. CDR3 length: 12 amino acids. The germline V gene has CDR1 KGHSH and CDR2 LQKENI. The CDR3 loop reads CASSGDLYEQYF. CDR3 nucleotide sequence: TGTGCCAGCTCAGGGGACCTCTACGAGCAGTACTTC.

This clonotype was detected ten times or more. The chain couples TRBV28 to TRBJ2-2; D not resolved. The CDR3 totals 14 residues. V shed 7 bases and J shed 5 bases, with 14 bases lying between them. Germline CDR1 reads MDHEN; CDR2 reads SYDVKM. CDR3 sequence (DNA): TGTGCCAGCATTTCCGTAAAGGAGACCGGGGAGCTGTTTTTT. Translating it yields CASISVKETGELFF.

This clonotype came up many times. The chain combines TRBV7-9 with TRBJ2-7; 9 bases are shared with TRBD1. CDR1 is SEHNR, CDR2 FQNEAQ, per germline (reference sequence). With 5 bases clipped from V and 1 base from J, the junction kept 6 bases outside the gene matches. This CDR3 comprises 15 residues. The CDR3 loop is CASSDAGTGSYEQYF. The CDR3, as DNA: TGTGCCAGCAGCGACGCCGGGACAGGGTCCTACGAGCAGTACTTC.

This clonotype occurred a few times. The chain employs TRBV6-5 and TRBJ2-3, with D possibly being TRBD1 or TRBD2 (5 bases each). Trimming took off 0 bases at V and 0 bases at J, with 13 bases between the two ends. Germline lookup yields CDR1 MNHEY and CDR2 SVGAGI. This CDR3 region has 17 residues. In nucleotides, the CDR3 is TGTGCCAGCAGTTACTCGAGGGACGGCTCTAGCACAGATACGCAGTATTTT. It is translated as CASSYSRDGSSTDTQYF.

Worth noting for this clonotype: With a much larger clone just one base away, this may be a read error. The chain uses TRBV7-2 and TRBJ2-3; D might be TRBD1 (8 bases). In germline, CDR1 is SGHTA, CDR2 FQGNSA. The CDR3 totals 16 residues. The CDR3 protein is CPSSPAHRGGLYTQYF. Here the CDR3 DNA reads TGTCCCAGCAGCCCCGCACACAGGGGGGGGTTATATACGCAGTATTTT.

The table lists this clonotype with many counts. The V and J genes are TRBV10-3 and TRBJ2-7; possibly TRBD1 for D (6 bases). V dropped 9 bases and J dropped 5 bases, with 17 bases sitting between them. From germline, CDR1 is ENHRY and CDR2 SYGVKD. CDR3 length: 13 residues. The CDR3 spells CAISQGNSDEQYF. DNA of the CDR3: TGTGCCATTTCACAGGGAAACAGCGACGAGCAGTACTTC.

This chain links TRBV14 with TRBJ1-1; the match to TRBD1 covers 9 bases. The CDR3 length is 16 residues. V shed 5 bases and J 3 bases; nucleotides not matched to a gene: 10. Germline CDR1 SGHDN, CDR2 FVKESK. The CDR3 DNA is TGTGCCAGCAGCGGGACAGGGAAAATCGGATACACTGAAGCTTTCTTT. Protein: CASSGTGKIGYTEAFF. Looking up the rest from reference TRBV14 and TRBJ1-1 gives the full variable domain: EAGVTQFPSHSVIEKGQTVTLRCDPISGHDNLYWYRRVMGKEIKFLLHFVKESKQDESGMPNNRFLAERTGGTYSTLKVQPAELEDSGVYFCASSGTGKIGYTEAFFGQGTRLTVV.

The V call is TRBV27, the J call TRBJ2-6, with a weak D call TRBD1 (6 bases). V lost 2 bases to trimming and J lost 0 bases, with 8 bases between them. Germline V CDR1 and CDR2: MNHEY, SMNVEV (reference sequence). The CDR3 runs 16 residues. CDR3 DNA sequence: TGTGCCAGCAGTTTAGACAGGCCCTCTGGGGCCAACGTCCTGACTTTC. Translated, it gives CASSLDRPSGANVLTF.

Ten or more counts support this clonotype. The chain combines TRBV4-2 with TRBJ2-5; 8 bases are shared with TRBD2. Trimming cost V 0 bases and J 9 bases; bases outside gene matches: 3. CDR3 length equals 13 residues. CDR1 and CDR2 from the germline V gene are LGHNA and YNFKEQ. CDR3 sequence reads: CASSQDRREAQYF. Written as DNA, the CDR3 is TGTGCCAGCAGCCAAGATCGGCGGGAGGCCCAGTACTTC.

Only a few counts were recorded for this clonotype. The genes are TRBV10-3 and TRBJ1-1; D is undetermined. Between the trimmed V and J ends, which lost 6 bases and 6 bases, there was a span of 14 bases. This CDR3 comprises 13 residues. Germline V gives CDR1 ENHRY, CDR2 SYGVKD. Here the CDR3 DNA reads TGTGCCATCAGGTCGGTAGGGTTCCCTGAAGCTTTCTTT. Protein sequence: CAIRSVGFPEAFF.

The sample holds a few counts of this clonotype. The chain is built from TRBV7-2 and TRBJ2-3; 7 bases are shared with TRBD2. CDR1 is SGHTA and CDR2 is FQGNSA in the germline V gene. The ends lost 0 bases at V and 11 bases at J; junction bases unmatched: 2. CDR3 length: 12 residues. CDR3 in DNA: TGTGCCAGCAGCTTAGCGGGGAGGGGGCAGTATTTT. Amino acids: CASSLAGRGQYF.

This clonotype was observed a handful of times. This chain connects TRBV20-1 to TRBJ2-1, with TRBD2 matching over 7 bases. The CDR3 extends over 16 amino acids. CDR1 DFQATT and CDR2 SNEGSKA come from the germline V gene (reference sequence). V gave up 0 bases and J gave up 2 bases; unmatched junction bases: 7. The CDR3 loop reads CSARDLLAGAYNEQFF. In nucleotides, the CDR3 is TGCAGTGCTAGAGATCTCCTCGCGGGAGCCTACAATGAGCAGTTCTTC.

Ten or more counts support this clonotype. In nucleotides, the CDR3 is TGTGCCAGCACCCAGGTCGAATCCTACAATGAGCAGTTCTTC. This encodes CASTQVESYNEQFF. The V call is TRBV7-9, the J call TRBJ2-1; D uncertain. Deletions cut 7 bases from V and 1 base from J, with 11 bases between. The CDR3 is 14 residues long. In germline, CDR1 is SEHNR, CDR2 FQNEAQ (reference sequence). Variable domain in full (rest from reference TRBV7-9 and TRBJ2-1): DTGVSQNPRHKITKRGQNVTFRCDPISEHNRLYWYRQTLGQGPEFLTYFQNEAQLEKSRLLSDRFSAERPKGSFSTLEIQRTEQGDSAMYLCASTQVESYNEQFFGPGTRLTVL.